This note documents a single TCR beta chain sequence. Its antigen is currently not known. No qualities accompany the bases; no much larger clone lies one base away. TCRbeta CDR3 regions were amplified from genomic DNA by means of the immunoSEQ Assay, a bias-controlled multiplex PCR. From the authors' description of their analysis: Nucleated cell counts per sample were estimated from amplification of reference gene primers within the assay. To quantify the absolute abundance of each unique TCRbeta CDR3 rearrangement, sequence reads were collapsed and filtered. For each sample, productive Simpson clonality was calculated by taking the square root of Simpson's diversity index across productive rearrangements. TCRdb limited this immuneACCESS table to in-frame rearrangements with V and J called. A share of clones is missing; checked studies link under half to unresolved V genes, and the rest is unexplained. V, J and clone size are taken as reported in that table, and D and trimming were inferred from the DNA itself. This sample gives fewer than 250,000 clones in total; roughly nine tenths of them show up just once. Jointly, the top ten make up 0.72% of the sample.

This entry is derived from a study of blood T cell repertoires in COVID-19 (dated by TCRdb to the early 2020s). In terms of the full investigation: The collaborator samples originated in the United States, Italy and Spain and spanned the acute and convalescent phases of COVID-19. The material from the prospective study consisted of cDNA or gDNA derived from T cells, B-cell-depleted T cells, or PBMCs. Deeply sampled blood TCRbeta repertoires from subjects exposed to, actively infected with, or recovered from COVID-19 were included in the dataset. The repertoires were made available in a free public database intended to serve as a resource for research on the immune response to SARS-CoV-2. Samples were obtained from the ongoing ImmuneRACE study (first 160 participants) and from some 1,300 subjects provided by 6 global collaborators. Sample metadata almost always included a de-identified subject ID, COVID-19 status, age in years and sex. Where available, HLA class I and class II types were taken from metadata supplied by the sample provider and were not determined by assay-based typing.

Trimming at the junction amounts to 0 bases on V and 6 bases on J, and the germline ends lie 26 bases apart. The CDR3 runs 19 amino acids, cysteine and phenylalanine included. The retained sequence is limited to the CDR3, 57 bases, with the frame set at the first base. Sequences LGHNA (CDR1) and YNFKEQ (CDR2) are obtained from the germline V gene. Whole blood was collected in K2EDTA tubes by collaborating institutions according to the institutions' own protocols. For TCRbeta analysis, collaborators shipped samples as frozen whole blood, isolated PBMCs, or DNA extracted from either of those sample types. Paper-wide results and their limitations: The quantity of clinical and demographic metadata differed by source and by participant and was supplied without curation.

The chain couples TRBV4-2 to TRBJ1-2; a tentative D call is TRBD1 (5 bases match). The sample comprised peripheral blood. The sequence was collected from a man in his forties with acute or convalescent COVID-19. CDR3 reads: CASSQEATLGGRVGHGYTF. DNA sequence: TGTGCCAGCAGCCAAGAGGCTACCCTCGGGGGAAGGGTGGGGCATGGCTACACCTTC.